Listed here is a single T cell receptor beta chain. Its antigen is unknown. Sample-barcoded 5' priming and a J-beta primer mix drove a second PCR of 7 to 11 cycles. Every sample produced at least 3 million CDR3-containing paired-end reads. TCRdb used MiXCR to reprocess the 5' RACE reads, holding one entry per CDR3 protein. The sample consists of roughly 1.4 million distinct CDR3 sequences, roughly 60% of them appearing once. The data were obtained in a study of blood T cells in healthy people across ages. This CDR3 region has 14 residues. The ends lost 7 bases at V and 1 base at J; junction bases unmatched: 7. Germline loops: CDR1 SGHDN, CDR2 FVKESK. Each sample provided at least 6 micrograms of extracted total RNA. Study conclusions and caveats: Both higher diversity and more naive CD4+ cells marked long-lived donors when set against aged donors.

The receptor was isolated from a young man in good health. The rearrangement links TRBV14 to TRBJ2-7, with 7 positions matching TRBD2. Sequenced material: blood. This CDR3 reads CASNPGGWSYEQYF. The CDR3 DNA sequence: TGTGCCAGCAACCCCGGGGGGTGGTCCTACGAGCAGTACTTC.